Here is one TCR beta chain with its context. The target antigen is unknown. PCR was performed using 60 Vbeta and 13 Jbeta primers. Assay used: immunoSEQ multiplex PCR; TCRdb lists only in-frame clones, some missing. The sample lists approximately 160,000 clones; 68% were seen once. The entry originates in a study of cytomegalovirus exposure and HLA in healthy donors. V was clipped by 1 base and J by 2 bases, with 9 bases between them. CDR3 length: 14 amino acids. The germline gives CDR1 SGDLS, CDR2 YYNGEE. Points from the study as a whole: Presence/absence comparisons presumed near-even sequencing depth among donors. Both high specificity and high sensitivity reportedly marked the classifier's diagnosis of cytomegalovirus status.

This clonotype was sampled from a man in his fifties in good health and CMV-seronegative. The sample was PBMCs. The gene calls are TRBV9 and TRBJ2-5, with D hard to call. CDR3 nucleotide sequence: TGTGCCAGCAGCGTAAACGTAGCTCAAGAGACCCAGTACTTC. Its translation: CASSVNVAQETQYF.